The next 20 T cell receptor beta chains were all read from a single sample in a study of T cell responses to AZD1222 COVID-19 vaccine. Using immunoSEQ multiplex PCR, the repertoire was profiled, and TCRdb retains in-frame clones only, with some absent. The data contain some 110,000 clones, about 89% of them singletons. The sequences come from peripheral blood, collected 28 days after the second AZD1222 dose. The origin of the receptors is an adult who received the AZD1222 COVID-19 vaccine.

This clone was observed once. The rearrangement uses TRBV29-1 and TRBJ2-1; no reliable D call. V lost 6 bases, J lost 0 bases, and 12 bases lay in between. CDR3 length equals 14 residues. Germline V gives CDR1 SQVTM, CDR2 ANQGSEA. The CDR3 bases are TGCAGCGTAACGCAGGACCTCTCCTACAATGAGCAGTTCTTC. Translating it yields CSVTQDLSYNEQFF.

The chain carries TRBV4-2 and TRBJ2-7; 8 bases align to TRBD2. The CDR3 is 17 residues long. V lost 1 base, J lost 2 bases, and 10 bases stayed unmatched. Germline CDR1 reads LGHNA; CDR2 reads YNFKEQ. CDR3 DNA: TGTGCCAGCAGCCAAGCCGGGCTAGCGGGCCAGACCTACGAGCAGTACTTC. Translation: CASSQAGLAGQTYEQYF.

V gene TRBV6-6 combines with J gene TRBJ1-1; the D is unclear. The germline V gene encodes CDR1 MNHNY and CDR2 SVGAGI (reference sequence). This CDR3 contains 14 residues. V shed 6 bases and J shed 1 base, with 12 bases lying between them. The CDR3 protein is CASRHRRGNTEAFF. The CDR3 DNA reads as TGTGCCAGCAGGCACCGCCGGGGGAACACTGAAGCTTTCTTT.

The chain joins TRBV12-3 or TRBV12-4 to TRBJ2-3, with TRBD1 matching 8 bases. The CDR3 is 13 residues long. Germline trimming cut 4 bases from V and 13 bases from J; bases unmatched to any gene: 10. The chain's CDR3 is CASSSVRQGFKYF. CDR3 DNA: TGTGCCAGCAGTTCTGTTAGACAGGGGTTTAAGTATTTT.

CDR3 residues: CATGDEQFF. For the CDR3, the DNA is TGTGCCACGGGAGATGAGCAGTTCTTC. V gene TRBV12-3 or TRBV12-4 combines with J gene TRBJ2-1; perhaps TRBD2 as D (6 bases). CDR3 length equals 9 residues. V was trimmed by 10 bases and J by 8 bases, leaving 6 bases between them.

CDR3 sequence: CASSLAGPPGQGRGKLFF. The DNA for the CDR3 is TGCGCCAGCAGCTTGGCAGGACCCCCGGGACAGGGGAGGGGAAAACTGTTTTTT. The chain couples TRBV5-1 to TRBJ1-4; 10 nucleotides line up with TRBD1. Looked up from germline, CDR1 is SGHRS and CDR2 is YFSETQ. This CDR3 is built from 18 residues. V lost 0 bases, J lost 10 bases, and 15 bases stayed unmatched. Using reference TRBV5-1 and TRBJ1-4 for the parts outside the CDR3, the full variable domain is KAGVTQTPRYLIKTRGQQVTLSCSPISGHRSVSWYQQTPGQGLQFLFEYFSETQRNKGNFPGRFSGRQFSNSRSEMNVSTLELGDSALYLCASSLAGPPGQGRGKLFFGSGTQLSVL.

The chain uses TRBV28 and TRBJ1-1; no reliable D call. V lost 1 base and J 1 base, leaving 4 bases between the germline ends. The CDR3 length is 13 residues. Looked up from germline, CDR1 is MDHEN and CDR2 is SYDVKM. The CDR3 DNA is TGTGCCAGCAGTTTATATCAGAACACTGAAGCTTTCTTT. This translates into CASSLYQNTEAFF.

This clone was picked up one time. This chain connects TRBV13 to TRBJ2-1; TRBD1 agrees at 12 bases. CDR1 PRHDT and CDR2 FYEKMQ come from the germline V gene (reference sequence). V was pared by 2 bases and J by 9 bases, with 8 bases of the junction left unmatched. CDR3 length equals 16 residues. CDR3 in DNA: TGTGCCAGCAGCTTACCATGGGACAGGGGGCAGACTGAGCAGTTCTTC. Translated: CASSLPWDRGQTEQFF.

The chain links TRBV27 to TRBJ2-3; possibly TRBD2 for D (5 bases). CDR1 MNHEY and CDR2 SMNVEV come from the germline V gene (reference sequence). This CDR3 spans 15 amino acids. V shed 5 bases and J shed 1 base, with 13 bases lying between them. The CDR3 loop reads CASSPEGDRTDTQYF. The CDR3 region has the DNA TGTGCCAGCAGTCCCGAGGGCGACCGCACAGATACGCAGTATTTT.

The V call is TRBV7-2, the J call TRBJ2-3, with TRBD2 identical over 12 bases. V was pared by 3 bases and J by 4 bases, with 11 bases of the junction left unmatched. The CDR3 loop spans 18 amino acids. CDR1 and CDR2 from the germline V gene are SGHTA and FQGNSA. In DNA form, the CDR3 reads TGTGCCAGCAGCTTGACTAGCGGGGGAACGTCAGCGGCAGATACGCAGTATTTT. As protein: CASSLTSGGTSAADTQYF. The variable domain in full, with the rest retrieved from reference TRBV7-2 and TRBJ2-3, is GAGVSQSPSNKVTEKGKDVELRCDPISGHTALYWYRQSLGQGLEFLIYFQGNSAPDKSGLPSDRFSAERTGGSVSTLTIQRTQQEDSAVYLCASSLTSGGTSAADTQYFGPGTRLTVL.

J is TRBJ1-6 and V is TRBV28; D is perhaps TRBD1 (6 bases). Germline CDR1 is MDHEN and CDR2 is SYDVKM. Deletions cut 5 bases from V and 8 bases from J, with 13 bases between. The CDR3 sequence is 14 residues long. DNA of the CDR3: TGTGCCAGCAGTCCGACAGGCAATTATTCACCCCTCCACTTT. Its translation: CASSPTGNYSPLHF.

This chain connects TRBV7-3 to TRBJ2-1; 7 nucleotides align to TRBD2. Looked up from germline, CDR1 is SGHTA and CDR2 is FQGTGA. Germline trimming cut 1 base from V and 7 bases from J; bases unmatched to any gene: 10. The CDR3 length is 16 residues. CDR3 region: CASSLRGGVILNEQFF. The CDR3 nucleotides read TGTGCCAGCAGCTTAAGGGGGGGTGTAATACTGAATGAGCAGTTCTTC.

The chain recombines TRBV5-6 with TRBJ1-5, with D hard to call. Germline V gene sequence: CDR1 SGHDT, CDR2 YYEEEE. The CDR3 has 14 residues. Trimming took 4 bases from V and 2 from J, leaving 10 bases between them. CDR3: CASSLGLGNQPQHF. As DNA, the CDR3 is TGTGCCAGCAGCCTGGGTCTTGGCAATCAGCCCCAGCATTTT.

The rearrangement uses TRBV5-5 and TRBJ2-7, with 8 bases identical to TRBD2. J lost 5 bases, V lost 4 bases, and 8 bases had no gene match. Germline CDR1 is SGHKS and CDR2 is YYEKEE (reference sequence). The CDR3 extends over 14 amino acids. The CDR3 sequence: CASSKSGAGDEQYF. The CDR3 DNA reads TGTGCCAGCAGCAAGAGTGGAGCGGGAGACGAGCAGTACTTC.

This clone has only one observation. The rearrangement joins TRBV9 to TRBJ2-3; 14 nucleotides agree with TRBD2. The CDR3 spans 17 residues. V lost 0 bases and J lost 2; bases outside the gene matches: 2. CDR1 is SGDLS and CDR2 is YYNGEE in the germline V gene. CDR3 sequence (DNA): TGTGCCAGCAGCGTAGGGACTAGCGGGAGGCCCACAGATACGCAGTATTTT. It specifies CASSVGTSGRPTDTQYF. Combining the CDR3 with reference TRBV9 and TRBJ2-3 gives the whole variable domain DSGVTQTPKHLITATGQRVTLRCSPRSGDLSVYWYQQSLDQGLQFLIQYYNGEERAKGNILERFSAQQFPDLHSELNLSSLELGDSALYFCASSVGTSGRPTDTQYFGPGTRLTVL.

The V call is TRBV5-6, the J call TRBJ2-3; 7 bases agree with TRBD1. V was pared by 4 bases and J by 2 bases, with 16 bases of the junction left unmatched. The CDR3 totals 18 residues. Germline V gene lookup returns CDR1 SGHDT and CDR2 YYEEEE. The CDR3 bases are TGTGCCAGCAGCCCTGTGCCGGGGACAGCTAAATACACAGATACGCAGTATTTT. It codes for CASSPVPGTAKYTDTQYF.

The gene calls are TRBV25-1 and TRBJ2-1; TRBD1 matches 9 bases. Germline CDR1 is MGHDK and CDR2 is SYGVNS. Trimming removed 6 bases from V and 6 bases from J; junction bases left unmatched: 9. The CDR3 is made up of 15 amino acids. The CDR3 region is CASRVHRGHGNEQFF. The DNA for the CDR3 is TGTGCCAGCAGGGTACACAGGGGGCACGGCAATGAGCAGTTCTTC.

This chain uses TRBV12-3 or TRBV12-4 with TRBJ1-5; D is possibly TRBD1 (6 bases). V lost 6 bases, J lost 9 bases, and 9 bases lay in between. There are 11 residues in the CDR3. CDR3 bases: TGTGCCAGCAGCGGGGGCGGGCCCCAGCATTTT. Amino acids: CASSGGGPQHF.

The rearrangement links TRBV27 to TRBJ2-7, with 9 bases lining up with TRBD1. This CDR3 region has 14 residues. J was trimmed by 7 bases and V by 4 bases; bases with no gene match: 8. Per germline, CDR1 MNHEY and CDR2 SMNVEV (reference sequence). The CDR3 protein is CASSWGTGPTEQYF. The CDR3 DNA reads TGTGCCAGCAGTTGGGGGACAGGGCCTACGGAGCAGTACTTC.

The chain carries TRBV18 and TRBJ1-1; D is unclear. V was cut by 2 bases and J by 1 base, with 5 bases left in between. The CDR3 has 13 residues. CDR1 is KGHSH and CDR2 is LQKENI in the germline V gene. CDR3 in DNA: TGTGCCAGCTCACCAGGCACGAACACTGAAGCTTTCTTT. Its protein is CASSPGTNTEAFF. Drawing the rest from reference TRBV18 and TRBJ1-1, the complete variable domain is NAGVMQNPRHLVRRRGQEARLRCSPMKGHSHVYWYRQLPEEGLKFMVYLQKENIIDESGMPKERFSAEFPKEGPSILRIQQVVRGDSAAYFCASSPGTNTEAFFGQGTRLTVV.